This paragraph reports one T cell receptor beta chain. Its antigen remains undetermined. No much larger clone is present one base from it, and per-base qualities are unavailable. TCRbeta CDR3 regions were amplified from genomic DNA using the immunoSEQ Assay, a bias-controlled multiplex PCR. The authors' analysis ran thus. Within the assay, amplification of reference gene primers was used to estimate how many nucleated cells each sample contained. To quantify the absolute abundance of each unique TCRbeta CDR3 rearrangement, sequence reads were collapsed and filtered. For each sample, productive Simpson clonality was calculated by taking the square root of Simpson's diversity index across productive rearrangements. The table was pulled from immuneACCESS by TCRdb, which kept in-frame rearrangements only. Such tables lose some clones; where checked, under half of the loss comes from unresolved V genes, and the rest has no known cause. D and trimming were read from the DNA, whereas the V and J calls and clone size are those reported in that table. The sample table contains some 190,000 clones; only one count was recorded for roughly 88% of them. 5% to 7% of the sample is in the top ten clones.

Its CDR3 holds 17 amino acids, cysteine through phenylalanine. This entry keeps only the CDR3 DNA: 51 bases, framed from base 1. The germline V gene encodes CDR1 MNHEY and CDR2 SVGEGT. V is cut by 6 bases and J by 4 bases, and the space between the germline ends is 22 bases. Participants in the prospective study were enrolled through a virtual design, were aged roughly 18 to 100 years, and lived in 20 to 30 United States geographic areas. To assign participants to cohorts, the prospective study relied on clinical history that participants themselves reported in a screening survey and a study questionnaire. In the prospective study, mobile phlebotomists collected whole blood, serum and a nasopharyngeal or oropharyngeal swab from each participant. Prospective study participants could optionally give additional blood draws and questionnaires over a roughly 2-month period. Prospective study blood samples were shipped either frozen or at room temperature before DNA extraction.

The sample belongs to a study of blood T cell repertoires in COVID-19 (dated by TCRdb to the early 2020s). Notes on the research overall: Samples from collaborators originated in the United States, Italy and Spain and spanned both the acute and convalescent phases of COVID-19. The prospective study material was composed of cDNA or gDNA derived from T cells, B-cell-depleted T cells, or PBMCs. Deeply sampled blood TCRbeta repertoires from subjects exposed to, actively infected with, or recovered from COVID-19 were included in the dataset. The repertoires were made available in a free public database intended to serve as a resource for research on the immune response to SARS-CoV-2. The samples were drawn from the first 160 participants of the ongoing ImmuneRACE study and from 950 to 1,500 subjects provided by 6 global collaborators. The sample metadata nearly always contained a de-identified subject ID, COVID-19 status, age in years and sex. Where available, HLA class I and class II types were taken from metadata supplied by the sample provider and were not determined by assay-based typing.

What the study reported, not specific to this receptor: The quantity of clinical and demographic metadata differed by source and by participant and was supplied without curation.

This clonotype originated in a man aged 40-55 years with acute COVID-19. The material sequenced was PBMCs or T cells enriched from blood (not recorded which). Recombination connected TRBV6-2 or TRBV6-3 to TRBJ2-1; a tentative D match to TRBD2 spans 7 bases. The DNA sequence is as follows: TGTGCCAGCAGCCCCATGGGGGCGGGAGCCTATTACAATGAGCAGTTCTTC. Its translation is CASSPMGAGAYYNEQFF.